Below are 6 T cell receptor beta chains sequenced from a single sample in a study of response to subunit inactivated influenza vaccine. Each CDR3 protein is one row after TCRdb ran MiXCR on the RT-PCR reads. The profile covers around 580,000 distinct CDR3 sequences, with 12% to 15% appearing a single time and over 8.5% taken by the ten largest. The material was PBMCs from blood, obtained 11 to 12 days after vaccination. These TCRs come from a middle-aged man who received an inactivated influenza vaccine.

This clonotype came up a few times. For the CDR3, the DNA is TGCAGTGCCCCCTCCCGACAGGGCGACTATGGCTACACCTTC. Encoded protein: CSAPSRQGDYGYTF. This chain uses TRBV20-1 with TRBJ1-2, with 7 positions matching TRBD1. The V segment lost 6 bases and the J segment 3 bases; nucleotides outside the gene matches: 10. CDR3 length equals 14 residues. Germline V gene lookup returns CDR1 DFQATT and CDR2 SNEGSKA (reference sequence).

The chain uses TRBV4-1 and TRBJ2-7; 8 nucleotides match TRBD1. The germline gives CDR1 MGHRA, CDR2 YSYEKL. The CDR3 runs to 15 residues. Unmatched junction bases numbered 5, after V lost 2 bases and J lost 2 bases. The CDR3 loop reads CASSQTGQVTYEQYF. CDR3 DNA: TGCGCCAGCAGCCAAACGGGACAGGTCACCTACGAGCAGTACTTC.

This clonotype was detected a few times. The V and J genes are TRBV5-5 and TRBJ2-3, with a tentative D call TRBD2 (6 bases). The CDR3 has 14 residues. The germline V gene encodes CDR1 SGHKS and CDR2 YYEKEE (reference sequence). Trimming stripped 6 bases from V and 3 bases from J, with 14 bases between. In DNA, the CDR3 is TGTGCCAGCATAGGTAGCGGTGATACAGATACGCAGTATTTT. Translation: CASIGSGDTDTQYF.

This clonotype was seen many times. The rearrangement uses TRBV27 and TRBJ2-5, with D uncertain. CDR3 length: 13 amino acids. Per germline, CDR1 MNHEY and CDR2 SMNVEV (reference sequence). The V gene lost 5 bases and the J gene lost 2 bases, with 9 bases spanning the gap. The CDR3 DNA is TGTGCCAGCAGTCAACAGAGTCAAGAGACCCAGTACTTC. It translates to CASSQQSQETQYF.

Many counts were recorded for this clonotype. The chain recombines TRBV12-3 or TRBV12-4 with TRBJ1-2; D gene unclear. V was shortened by 5 bases and J by 6 bases, with 4 bases between the two germline ends. This CDR3 has 10 residues. The CDR3 protein is CASSGNGYTF. The CDR3 nucleotides read TGTGCCAGCAGTGGAAATGGCTACACCTTC.

The chain is built from TRBV7-8 and TRBJ1-2; 8 bases are a match to TRBD1. The germline V gene encodes CDR1 SGHVS and CDR2 FQNEAQ. The junction had 6 bases not matched to a gene; V was cut back by 2 bases and J by 4 bases. The CDR3 consists of 15 residues. The CDR3 loop reads CASSLQGARGYGYTF. CDR3 coding DNA: TGTGCCAGCAGCTTACAGGGGGCAAGGGGCTATGGCTACACCTTC.